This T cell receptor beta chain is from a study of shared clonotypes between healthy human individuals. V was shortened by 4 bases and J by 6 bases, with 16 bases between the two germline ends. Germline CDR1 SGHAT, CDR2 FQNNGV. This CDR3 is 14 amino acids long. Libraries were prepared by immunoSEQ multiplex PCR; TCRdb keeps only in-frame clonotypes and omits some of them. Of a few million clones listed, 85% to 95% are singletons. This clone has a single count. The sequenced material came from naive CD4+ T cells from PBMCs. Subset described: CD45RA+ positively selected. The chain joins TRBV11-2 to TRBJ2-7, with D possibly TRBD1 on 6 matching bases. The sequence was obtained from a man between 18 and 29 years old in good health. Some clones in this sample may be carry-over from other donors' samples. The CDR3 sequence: CASSSLQGNGEQYF. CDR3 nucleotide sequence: TGTGCCAGCAGCTCGTTACAGGGAAATGGCGAGCAGTACTTC.